The following is a T cell receptor (beta chain) sequence with its context. The target antigen is unknown. Other DNA variants within this sample encode the same CDR3. CDR3 length equals 14 residues. V was pared by 0 bases and J by 5 bases, with 2 bases of the junction left unmatched. Germline lookup yields CDR1 SGHRS and CDR2 YFSETQ. These data are taken from a study of shared clonotypes between healthy human individuals. In the study overall: CD4 naive and CD4 memory each took three plates per donor, while CD8 naive took two and CD8 memory one.

Overall study findings and caveats: The generation probabilities recorded for non-shared clonotypes fell below those of clonotypes shared by all four donors. Rarefaction showed that sequencing of sorted subsets was incomplete (despite large depth).

In the original processing: Junction-only sequences produced by ImmunoSEQ had no quality scores, so filtering differed. Only in-frame clones appear in the TCRdb table, and some are missing; sequencing was by immunoSEQ multiplex PCR. V and J calls and clone size follow that table, whereas D and trimming were derived from the DNA. The sample lists some 1,400,000 clones; about 96% were seen once. The sample consisted of naive CD4+ T cells sorted from blood. This sample's subset: CD45RA+ positively selected. The rearrangement links TRBV5-1 to TRBJ2-5, with 9 positions matching TRBD1. The TCR was taken from a man aged 25 to 40 in good health. In nucleotides, the CDR3 is TGCGCCAGCAGCTTGGCTGGACAGGGGGAGACCCAGTACTTC. Its translation is CASSLAGQGETQYF.